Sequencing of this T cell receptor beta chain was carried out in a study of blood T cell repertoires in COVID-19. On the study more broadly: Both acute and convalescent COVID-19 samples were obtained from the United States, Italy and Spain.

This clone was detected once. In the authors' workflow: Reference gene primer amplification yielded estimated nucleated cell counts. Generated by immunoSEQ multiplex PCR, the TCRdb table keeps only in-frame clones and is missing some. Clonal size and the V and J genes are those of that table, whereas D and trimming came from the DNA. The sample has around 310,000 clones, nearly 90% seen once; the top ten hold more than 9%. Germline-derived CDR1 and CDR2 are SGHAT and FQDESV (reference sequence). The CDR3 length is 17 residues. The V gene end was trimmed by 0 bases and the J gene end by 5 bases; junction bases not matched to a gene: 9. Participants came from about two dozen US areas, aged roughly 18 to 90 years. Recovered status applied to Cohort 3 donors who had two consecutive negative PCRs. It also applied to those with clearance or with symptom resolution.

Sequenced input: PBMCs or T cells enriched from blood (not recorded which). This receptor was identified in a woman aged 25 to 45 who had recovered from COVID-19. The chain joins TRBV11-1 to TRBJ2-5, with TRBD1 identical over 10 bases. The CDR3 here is CASSLAPRQGAGETQYF. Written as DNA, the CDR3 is TGTGCCAGCAGCTTAGCTCCGAGACAGGGGGCCGGGGAGACCCAGTACTTC. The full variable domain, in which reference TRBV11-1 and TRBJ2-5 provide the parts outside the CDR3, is EAEVAQSPRYKITEKSQAVAFWCDPISGHATLYWYRQILGQGPELLVQFQDESVVDDSQLPKDRFSAERLKGVDSTLKIQPAELGDSAMYLCASSLAPRQGAGETQYFGPGTRLLVL.